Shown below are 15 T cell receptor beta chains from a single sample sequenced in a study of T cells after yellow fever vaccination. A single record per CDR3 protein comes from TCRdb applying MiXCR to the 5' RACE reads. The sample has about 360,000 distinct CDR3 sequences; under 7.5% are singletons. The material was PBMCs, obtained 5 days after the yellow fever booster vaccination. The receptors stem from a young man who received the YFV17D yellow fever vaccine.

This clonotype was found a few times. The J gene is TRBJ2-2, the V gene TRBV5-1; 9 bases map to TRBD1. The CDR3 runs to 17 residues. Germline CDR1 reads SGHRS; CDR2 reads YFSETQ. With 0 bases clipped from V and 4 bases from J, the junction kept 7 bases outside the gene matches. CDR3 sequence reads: CASSLAPGTGSTGELFF. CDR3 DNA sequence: TGCGCCAGCAGCTTGGCGCCCGGGACAGGGAGCACCGGGGAGCTGTTTTTT.

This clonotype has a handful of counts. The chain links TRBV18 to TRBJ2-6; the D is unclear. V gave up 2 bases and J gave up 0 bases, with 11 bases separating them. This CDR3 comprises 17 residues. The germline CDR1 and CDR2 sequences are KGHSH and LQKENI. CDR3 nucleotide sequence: TGTGCCAGCTCACCAGGCGGACCCTACTCTGGGGCCAACGTCCTGACTTTC. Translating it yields CASSPGGPYSGANVLTF. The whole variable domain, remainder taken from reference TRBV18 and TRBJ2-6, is NAGVMQNPRHLVRRRGQEARLRCSPMKGHSHVYWYRQLPEEGLKFMVYLQKENIIDESGMPKERFSAEFPKEGPSILRIQQVVRGDSAAYFCASSPGGPYSGANVLTFGAGSRLTVL.

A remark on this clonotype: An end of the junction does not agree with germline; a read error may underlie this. The CDR3 is CCARDRDAARTGELFF. The CDR3, as DNA: TGCTGTGCTAGAGATCGAGACGCAGCGAGGACCGGGGAGCTGTTTTTT. The J gene is TRBJ2-2, the V gene TRBV20-1; D unclear. The CDR3 length is 16 residues. Looked up from germline, CDR1 is DFQATT and CDR2 is SNEGSKA (reference sequence).

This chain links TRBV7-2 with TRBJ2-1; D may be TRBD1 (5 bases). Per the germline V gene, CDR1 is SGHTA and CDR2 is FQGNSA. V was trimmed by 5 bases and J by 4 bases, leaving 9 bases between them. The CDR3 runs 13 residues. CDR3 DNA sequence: TGTGCCAGCAGCCTGAACAGGTACAATGAGCAGTTCTTC. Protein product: CASSLNRYNEQFF.

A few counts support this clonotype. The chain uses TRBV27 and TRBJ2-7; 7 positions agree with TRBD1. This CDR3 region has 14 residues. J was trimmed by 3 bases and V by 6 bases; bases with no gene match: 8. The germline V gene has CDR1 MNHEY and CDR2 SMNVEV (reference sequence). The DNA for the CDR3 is TGTGCCAGCAGCTCCCGGGACAGTTTCTACGAGCAGTACTTC. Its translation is CASSSRDSFYEQYF.

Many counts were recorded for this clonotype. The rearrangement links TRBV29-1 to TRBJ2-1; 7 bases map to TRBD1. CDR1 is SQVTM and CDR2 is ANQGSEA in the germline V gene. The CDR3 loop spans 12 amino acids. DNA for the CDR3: TGCAGTAGTGACAGGGAATACAATGAGCAGTTCTTC. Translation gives CSSDREYNEQFF.

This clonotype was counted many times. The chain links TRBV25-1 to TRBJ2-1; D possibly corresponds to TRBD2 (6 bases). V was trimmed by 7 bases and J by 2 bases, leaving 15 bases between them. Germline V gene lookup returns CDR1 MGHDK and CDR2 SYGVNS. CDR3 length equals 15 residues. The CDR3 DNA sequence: TGTGCCAGCACTAAAGCGGGTCCTGCCTACAATGAGCAGTTCTTC. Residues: CASTKAGPAYNEQFF.

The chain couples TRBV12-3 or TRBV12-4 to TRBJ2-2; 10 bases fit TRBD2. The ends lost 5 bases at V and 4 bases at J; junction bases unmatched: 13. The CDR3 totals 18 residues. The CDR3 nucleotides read TGTGCCAGCAGTACCCTGCTGCTAGCGGGAGTTAGCACCGGGGAGCTGTTTTTT. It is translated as CASSTLLLAGVSTGELFF.

The CDR3, as DNA: TGTGCCTGGAAGGGACTTGGAGCCTACAATGAGCAGTTCTTC. This gives the protein CAWKGLGAYNEQFF. The V gene is TRBV30, the J gene TRBJ2-1, with D possibly matching TRBD2 (6 bases). The CDR3 contains 14 residues. V lost 4 bases to trimming and J lost 2 bases, with 12 bases between them. The V gene's germline CDR1 is GTSNPN and CDR2 SVGIG (reference sequence).

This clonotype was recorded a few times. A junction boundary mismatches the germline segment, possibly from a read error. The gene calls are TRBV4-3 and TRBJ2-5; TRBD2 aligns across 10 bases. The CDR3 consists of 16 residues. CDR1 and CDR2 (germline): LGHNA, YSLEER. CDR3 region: CASSQAGTSVQATQYF. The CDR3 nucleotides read TGCGCCAGCAGCCAGGCCGGGACTAGCGTCCAAGCGACCCAGTACTTC.

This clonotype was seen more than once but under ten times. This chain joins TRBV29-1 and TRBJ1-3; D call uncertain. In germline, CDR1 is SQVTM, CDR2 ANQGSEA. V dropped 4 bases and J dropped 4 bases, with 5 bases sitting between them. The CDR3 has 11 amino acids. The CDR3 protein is CSVGYGNTIYF. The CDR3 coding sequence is TGCAGCGTTGGTTACGGAAACACCATATATTTT.

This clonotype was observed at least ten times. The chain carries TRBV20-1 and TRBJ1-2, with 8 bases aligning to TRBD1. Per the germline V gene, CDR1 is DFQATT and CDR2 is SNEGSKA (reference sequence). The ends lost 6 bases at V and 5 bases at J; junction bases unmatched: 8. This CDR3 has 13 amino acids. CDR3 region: CSAPGQGGYGYTF. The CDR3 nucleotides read TGCAGTGCCCCCGGACAGGGTGGGTATGGCTACACCTTC.

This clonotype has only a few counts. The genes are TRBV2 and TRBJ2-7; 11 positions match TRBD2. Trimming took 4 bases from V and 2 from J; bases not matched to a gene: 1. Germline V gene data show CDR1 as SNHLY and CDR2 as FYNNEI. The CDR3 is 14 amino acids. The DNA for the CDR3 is TGTGCCAGCAGTGGACTAGCGGGACCCTACGAGCAGTACTTC. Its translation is CASSGLAGPYEQYF.

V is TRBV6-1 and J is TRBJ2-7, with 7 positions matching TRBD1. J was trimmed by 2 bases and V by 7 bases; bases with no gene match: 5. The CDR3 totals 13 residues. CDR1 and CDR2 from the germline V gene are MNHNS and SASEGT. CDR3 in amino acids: CASTQGQTYEQYF. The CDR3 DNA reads TGTGCCAGCACCCAGGGACAGACCTACGAGCAGTACTTC.

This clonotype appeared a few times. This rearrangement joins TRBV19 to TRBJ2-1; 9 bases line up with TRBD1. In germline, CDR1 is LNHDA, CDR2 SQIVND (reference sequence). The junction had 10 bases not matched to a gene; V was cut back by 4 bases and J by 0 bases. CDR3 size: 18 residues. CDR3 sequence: CASSTLGQGTSSYNEQFF. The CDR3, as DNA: TGTGCCAGTAGTACCCTCGGACAGGGGACGAGCTCCTACAATGAGCAGTTCTTC.